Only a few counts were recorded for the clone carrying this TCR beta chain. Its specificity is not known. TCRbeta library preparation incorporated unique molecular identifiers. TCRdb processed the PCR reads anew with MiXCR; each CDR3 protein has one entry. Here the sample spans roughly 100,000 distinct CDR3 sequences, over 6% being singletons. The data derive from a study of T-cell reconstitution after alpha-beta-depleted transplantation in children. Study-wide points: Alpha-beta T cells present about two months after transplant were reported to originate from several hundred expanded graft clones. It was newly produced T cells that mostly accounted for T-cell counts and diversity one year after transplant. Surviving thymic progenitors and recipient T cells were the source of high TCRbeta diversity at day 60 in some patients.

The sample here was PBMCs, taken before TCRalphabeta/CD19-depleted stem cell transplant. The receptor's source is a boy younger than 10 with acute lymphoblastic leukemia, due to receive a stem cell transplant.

CDR3 sequence reads: CASSPPGPLGEQYF. The CDR3 nucleotides are TGTGCCAGCAGTCCGCCGGGACCCCTGGGGGAGCAGTACTTC. This chain joins TRBV6-1 and TRBJ2-7; the D gene could be TRBD1 or TRBD2 (5 bases each). The CDR3 loop spans 14 amino acids. CDR1 is MNHNS, CDR2 SASEGT, per germline. Trimming removed 5 bases from V and 7 bases from J, with 18 bases in between.